This T cell receptor beta chain was retrieved from a study of T cell clonality in common variable immunodeficiency. This clone was counted between two and nine times. Its cognate antigen is unknown. Read data end 3 residues before the CDR3 end; the end is taken from the germline J gene. The CDR3 runs to 17 residues. The V end lost 1 base, the J end lost 0 bases, and 16 bases lay between the germline ends. The germline V gene encodes CDR1 MNHEY and CDR2 SMNVEV (reference sequence). Study outcomes and limitations: Fewer TCRbeta clones were shared among CVID subjects than controls. TCRbeta clonality was increased in CVID versus healthy controls.

Sequencing input was equivalent genomic DNA from CVID and controls. Only in-frame clones appear in the TCRdb table, and some are missing; sequencing was by immunoSEQ multiplex PCR. This sample comprises about 31,000 clones, none seen once only. The sequence derives from a person aged 18-70 years in good health. Sequencing was done on a sample of peripheral blood mononuclear cells. The chain couples TRBV27 to TRBJ2-7, with no clear D. The CDR3 DNA, read in part, is TGTGCCAGCAGTTTATTCCCTTCCGGCGGTAGCTCCTACGAG. This encodes CASSLFPSGGSSYE. The entire CDR3 reads CASSLFPSGGSSYEQYF.